This TCR beta chain originates from a study of T-cell reconstitution after alpha-beta-depleted transplantation in children. Study results and caveats: Where some patients showed high TCRbeta diversity at day 60, it came from recipient T cells and thymic progenitors that had survived. At around two months after transplant, the alpha-beta T cells were reportedly derived from several hundred expanded clones that came from non-depleted graft cells.

This sample's TCRbeta library carried unique molecular identifier barcodes. MiXCR, run by TCRdb on the PCR reads, gives a single entry per CDR3 protein. The repertoire holds about 240,000 distinct CDR3 sequences, with over 20% as singletons. V was cut by 2 bases and J by 12 bases, with 16 bases left in between. CDR1 is ENHRY and CDR2 is SYGVKD in the germline V gene. CDR3 size: 14 residues. This clonotype was picked up many times. What it binds is not known. The chain combines TRBV10-3 with TRBJ1-4, with D unclear. The sequence derives from a girl aged 2-10 years with Fanconi anemia, due to receive a stem cell transplant. This material consisted of PBMCs, taken before TCRalphabeta/CD19-depleted stem cell transplant. CDR3 residues: CAISEGEEPAQLFF. The DNA of the CDR3 is TGTGCCATCAGTGAGGGTGAGGAGCCAGCCCAACTGTTTTTT.